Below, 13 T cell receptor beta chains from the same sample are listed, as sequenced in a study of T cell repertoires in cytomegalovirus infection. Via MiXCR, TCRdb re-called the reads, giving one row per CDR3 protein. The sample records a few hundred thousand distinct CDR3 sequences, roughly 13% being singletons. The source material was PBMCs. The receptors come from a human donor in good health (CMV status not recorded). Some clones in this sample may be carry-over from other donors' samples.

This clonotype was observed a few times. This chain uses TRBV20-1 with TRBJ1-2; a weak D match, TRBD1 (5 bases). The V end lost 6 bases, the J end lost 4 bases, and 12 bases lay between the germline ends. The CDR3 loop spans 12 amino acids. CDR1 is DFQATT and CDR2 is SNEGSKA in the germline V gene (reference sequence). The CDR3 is CSAPGQVYGYTF. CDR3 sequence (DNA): TGCAGTGCCCCAGGACAAGTCTATGGCTACACCTTC.

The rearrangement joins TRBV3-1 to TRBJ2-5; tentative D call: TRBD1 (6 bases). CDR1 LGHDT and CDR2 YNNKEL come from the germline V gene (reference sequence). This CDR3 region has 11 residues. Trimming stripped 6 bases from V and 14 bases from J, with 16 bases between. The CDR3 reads CASSSYGQPYF. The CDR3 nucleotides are TGTGCCAGCAGTTCCTACGGACAGCCATACTTC.

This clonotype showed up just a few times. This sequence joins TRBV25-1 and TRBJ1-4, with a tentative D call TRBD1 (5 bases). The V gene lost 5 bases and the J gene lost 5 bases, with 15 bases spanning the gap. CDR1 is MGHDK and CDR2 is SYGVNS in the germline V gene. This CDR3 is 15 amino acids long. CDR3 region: CASSSLRQGNEKLFF. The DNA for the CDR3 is TGTGCCAGCAGTTCTCTGCGGCAGGGCAATGAAAAACTGTTTTTT.

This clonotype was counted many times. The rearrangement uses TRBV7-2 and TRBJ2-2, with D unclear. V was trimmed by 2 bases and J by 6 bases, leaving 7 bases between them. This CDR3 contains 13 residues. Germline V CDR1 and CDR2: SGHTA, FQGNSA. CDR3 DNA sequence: TGTGCCAGCAGCTTATATAGTTCCGGGGAGCTGTTTTTT. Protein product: CASSLYSSGELFF.

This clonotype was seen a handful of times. CDR3: CASSAEPPLNTEAFF. CDR3 sequence (DNA): TGTGCCAGCAGTGCCGAGCCCCCATTGAACACTGAAGCTTTCTTT. The genes are TRBV25-1 and TRBJ1-1; D is unclear. This CDR3 is built from 15 residues. Trimming left V 4 bases short and J 0 bases short, with 12 bases between. Germline CDR1 reads MGHDK; CDR2 reads SYGVNS.

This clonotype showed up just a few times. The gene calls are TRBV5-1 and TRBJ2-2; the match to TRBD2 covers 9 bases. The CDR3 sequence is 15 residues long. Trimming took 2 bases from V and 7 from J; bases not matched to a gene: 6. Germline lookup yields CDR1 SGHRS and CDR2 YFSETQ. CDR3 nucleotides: TGCGCCAGCAGCTTTAGCGGGGGCGCCTACGGGGAGCTGTTTTTT. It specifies CASSFSGGAYGELFF.

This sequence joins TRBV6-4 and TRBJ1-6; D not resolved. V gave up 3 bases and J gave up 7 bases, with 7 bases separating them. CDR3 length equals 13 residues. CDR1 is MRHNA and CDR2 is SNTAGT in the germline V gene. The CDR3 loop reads CASSEAENSPLHF. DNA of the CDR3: TGTGCCAGCAGTGAGGCAGAGAATTCACCCCTCCACTTT.

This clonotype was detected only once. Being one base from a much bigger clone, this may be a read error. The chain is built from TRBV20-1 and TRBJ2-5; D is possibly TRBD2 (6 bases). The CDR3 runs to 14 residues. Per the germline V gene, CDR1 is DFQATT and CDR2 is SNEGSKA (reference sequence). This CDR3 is CSARALGRGETQNF. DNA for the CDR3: TGCAGTGCTAGAGCCCTGGGGCGGGGAGAGACCCAGAACTTC.

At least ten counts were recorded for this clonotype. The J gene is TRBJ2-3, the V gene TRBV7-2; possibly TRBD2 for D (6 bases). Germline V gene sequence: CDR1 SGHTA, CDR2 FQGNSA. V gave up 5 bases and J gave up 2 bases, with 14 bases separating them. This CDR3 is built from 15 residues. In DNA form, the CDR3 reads TGTGCCAGCAGCGGTTTTGGAGGGGCCACAGATACGCAGTATTTT. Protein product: CASSGFGGATDTQYF. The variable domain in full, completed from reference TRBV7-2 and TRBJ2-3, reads GAGVSQSPSNKVTEKGKDVELRCDPISGHTALYWYRQSLGQGLEFLIYFQGNSAPDKSGLPSDRFSAERTGGSVSTLTIQRTQQEDSAVYLCASSGFGGATDTQYFGPGTRLTVL.

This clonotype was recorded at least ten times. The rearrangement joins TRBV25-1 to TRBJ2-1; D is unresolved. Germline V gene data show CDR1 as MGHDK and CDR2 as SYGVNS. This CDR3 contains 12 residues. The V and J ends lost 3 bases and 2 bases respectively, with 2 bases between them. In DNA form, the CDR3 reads TGTGCCAGCAGTGACCCCTACAATGAGCAGTTCTTC. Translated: CASSDPYNEQFF.

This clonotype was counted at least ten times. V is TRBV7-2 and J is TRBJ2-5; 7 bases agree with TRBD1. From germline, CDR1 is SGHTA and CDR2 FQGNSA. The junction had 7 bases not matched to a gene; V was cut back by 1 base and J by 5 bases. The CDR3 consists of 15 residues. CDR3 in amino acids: CASSLGGDRAETQYF. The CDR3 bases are TGTGCCAGCAGCTTAGGGGGCGACAGGGCCGAGACCCAGTACTTC.

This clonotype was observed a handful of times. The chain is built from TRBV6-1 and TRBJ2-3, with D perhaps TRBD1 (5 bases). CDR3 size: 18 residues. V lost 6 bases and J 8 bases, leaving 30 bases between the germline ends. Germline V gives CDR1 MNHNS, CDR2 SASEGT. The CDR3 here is CASSRYSDIRDRGGTQYF. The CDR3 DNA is TGTGCCAGCAGCCGCTACTCGGATATCAGGGATCGAGGTGGTACGCAGTATTTT.

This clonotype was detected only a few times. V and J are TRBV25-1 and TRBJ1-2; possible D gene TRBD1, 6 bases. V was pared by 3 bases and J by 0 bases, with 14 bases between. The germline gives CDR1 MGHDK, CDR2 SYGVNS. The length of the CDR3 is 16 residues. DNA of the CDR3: TGTGCCAGCAGTGAGCCAATCGGGGGCGCTAACTATGGCTACACCTTC. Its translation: CASSEPIGGANYGYTF.